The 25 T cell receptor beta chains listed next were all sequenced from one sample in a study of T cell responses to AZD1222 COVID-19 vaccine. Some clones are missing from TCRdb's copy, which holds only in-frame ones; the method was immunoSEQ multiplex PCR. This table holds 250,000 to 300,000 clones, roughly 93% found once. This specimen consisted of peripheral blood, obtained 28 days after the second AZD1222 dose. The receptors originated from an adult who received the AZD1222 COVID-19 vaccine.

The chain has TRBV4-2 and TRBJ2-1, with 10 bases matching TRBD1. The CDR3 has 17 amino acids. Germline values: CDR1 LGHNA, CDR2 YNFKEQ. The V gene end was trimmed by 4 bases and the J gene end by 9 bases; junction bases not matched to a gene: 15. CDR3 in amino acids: CASSPTAGTGVRGEQFF. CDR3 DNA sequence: TGTGCCAGCAGCCCCACCGCCGGGACAGGGGTAAGGGGTGAGCAGTTCTTC.

CDR3: CASSPPTTGELFF. The CDR3, as DNA: TGTGCCAGCAGCCCCCCCACCACCGGGGAGCTGTTTTTT. V gene TRBV9 combines with J gene TRBJ2-2; no reliable D call. The CDR3 length is 13 residues. Germline lookup yields CDR1 SGDLS and CDR2 YYNGEE. V lost 4 bases and J lost 4, with 8 bases in between.

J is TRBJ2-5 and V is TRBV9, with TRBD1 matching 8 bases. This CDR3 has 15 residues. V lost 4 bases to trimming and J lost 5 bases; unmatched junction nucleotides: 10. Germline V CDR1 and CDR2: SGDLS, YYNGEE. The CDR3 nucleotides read TGTGCCAGCAGCCCATATCAGGGGGCTGGGGAGACCCAGTACTTC. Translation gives CASSPYQGAGETQYF.

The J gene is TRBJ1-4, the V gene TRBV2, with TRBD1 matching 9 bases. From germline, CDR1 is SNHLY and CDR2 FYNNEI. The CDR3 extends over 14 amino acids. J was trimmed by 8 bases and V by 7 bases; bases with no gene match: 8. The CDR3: CASIKQGAGEKLFF. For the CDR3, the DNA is TGTGCCAGCATAAAACAGGGGGCCGGCGAAAAACTGTTTTTT.

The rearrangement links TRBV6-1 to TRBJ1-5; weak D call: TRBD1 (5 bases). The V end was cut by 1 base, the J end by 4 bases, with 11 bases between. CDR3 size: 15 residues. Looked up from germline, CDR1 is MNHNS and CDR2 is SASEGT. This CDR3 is CASSEGTSRNQPQHF. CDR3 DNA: TGTGCCAGCAGTGAAGGGACAAGTAGAAATCAGCCCCAGCATTTT.

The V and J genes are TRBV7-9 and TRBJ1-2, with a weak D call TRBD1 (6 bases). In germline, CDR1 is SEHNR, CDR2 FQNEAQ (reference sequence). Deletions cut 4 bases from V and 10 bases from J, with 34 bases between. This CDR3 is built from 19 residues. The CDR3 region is CASSSPGASETRWVWNYTF. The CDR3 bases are TGTGCCAGCAGCTCCCCGGGGGCCTCGGAAACGCGGTGGGTTTGGAACTACACCTTC.

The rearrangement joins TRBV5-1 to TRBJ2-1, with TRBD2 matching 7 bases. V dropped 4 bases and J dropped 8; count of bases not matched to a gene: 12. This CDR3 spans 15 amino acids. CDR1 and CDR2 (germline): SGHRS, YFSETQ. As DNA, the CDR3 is TGCGCCAGCAGCCCGATAGGGGAGGGCCACTATGAGCAGTTCTTC. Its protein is CASSPIGEGHYEQFF. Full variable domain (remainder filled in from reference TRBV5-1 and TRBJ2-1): KAGVTQTPRYLIKTRGQQVTLSCSPISGHRSVSWYQQTPGQGLQFLFEYFSETQRNKGNFPGRFSGRQFSNSRSEMNVSTLELGDSALYLCASSPIGEGHYEQFFGPGTRLTVL.

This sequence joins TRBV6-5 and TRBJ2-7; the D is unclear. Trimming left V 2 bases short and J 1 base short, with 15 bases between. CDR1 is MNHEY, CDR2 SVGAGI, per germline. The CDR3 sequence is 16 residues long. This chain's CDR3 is CASSYATPTSSYEQYF. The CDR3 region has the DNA TGTGCCAGCAGTTACGCCACCCCGACCTCATCCTACGAGCAGTACTTC.

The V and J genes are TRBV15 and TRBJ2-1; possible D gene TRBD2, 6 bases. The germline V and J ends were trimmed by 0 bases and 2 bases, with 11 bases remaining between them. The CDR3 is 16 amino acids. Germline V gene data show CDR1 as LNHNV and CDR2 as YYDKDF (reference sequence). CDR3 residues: CATSREGRGPYNEQFF. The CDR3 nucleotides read TGTGCCACCAGCAGAGAGGGGCGGGGCCCCTACAATGAGCAGTTCTTC.

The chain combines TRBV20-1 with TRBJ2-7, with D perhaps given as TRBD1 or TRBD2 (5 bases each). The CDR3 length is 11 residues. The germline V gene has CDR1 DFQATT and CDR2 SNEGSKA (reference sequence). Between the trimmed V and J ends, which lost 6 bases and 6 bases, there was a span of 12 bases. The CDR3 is CSAGTAREQYF. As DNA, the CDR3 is TGCAGTGCCGGGACGGCGCGCGAGCAGTACTTC.

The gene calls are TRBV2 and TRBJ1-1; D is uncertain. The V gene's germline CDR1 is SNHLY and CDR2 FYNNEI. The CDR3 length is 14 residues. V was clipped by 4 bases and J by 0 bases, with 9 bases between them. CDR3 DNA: TGTGCCAGCAGTGCCGGGGTGCTGAACACTGAAGCTTTCTTT. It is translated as CASSAGVLNTEAFF.

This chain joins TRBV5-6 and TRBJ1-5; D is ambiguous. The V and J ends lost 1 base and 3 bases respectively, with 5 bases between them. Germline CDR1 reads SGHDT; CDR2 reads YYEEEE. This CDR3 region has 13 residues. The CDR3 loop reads CASSLHLNQPQHF. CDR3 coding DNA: TGTGCCAGCAGCTTGCACCTCAATCAGCCCCAGCATTTT.

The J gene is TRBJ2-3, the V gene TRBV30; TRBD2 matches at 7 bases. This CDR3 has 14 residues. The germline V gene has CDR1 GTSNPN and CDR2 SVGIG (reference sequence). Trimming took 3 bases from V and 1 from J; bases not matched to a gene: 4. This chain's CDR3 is CAWRLAARTDTQYF. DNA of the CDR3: TGTGCCTGGAGGCTAGCGGCTCGCACAGATACGCAGTATTTT.

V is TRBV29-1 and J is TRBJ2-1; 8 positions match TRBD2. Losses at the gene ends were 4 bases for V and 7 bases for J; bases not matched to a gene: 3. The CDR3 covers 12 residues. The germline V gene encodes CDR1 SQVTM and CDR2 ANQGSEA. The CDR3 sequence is CSVASGRNEQFF. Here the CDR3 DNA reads TGCAGCGTTGCCAGCGGGAGAAATGAGCAGTTCTTC.

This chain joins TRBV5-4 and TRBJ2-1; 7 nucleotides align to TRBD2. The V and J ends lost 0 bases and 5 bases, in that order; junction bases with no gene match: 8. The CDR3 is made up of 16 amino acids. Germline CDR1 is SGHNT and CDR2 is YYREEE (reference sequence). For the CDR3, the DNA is TGTGCCAGCAGCTTGGATGGGAGGGCTATCGACAATGAGCAGTTCTTC. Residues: CASSLDGRAIDNEQFF.

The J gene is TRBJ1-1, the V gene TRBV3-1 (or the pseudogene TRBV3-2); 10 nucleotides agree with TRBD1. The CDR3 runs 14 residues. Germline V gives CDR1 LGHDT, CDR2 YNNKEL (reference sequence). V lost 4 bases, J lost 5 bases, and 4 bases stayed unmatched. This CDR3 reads CASSPRDRGTEAFF. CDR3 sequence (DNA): TGTGCCAGCAGCCCCCGGGACAGGGGAACTGAAGCTTTCTTT.

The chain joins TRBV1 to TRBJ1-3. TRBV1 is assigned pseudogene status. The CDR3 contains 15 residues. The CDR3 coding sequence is TGCACCAGCAGCCAAGAGGGATACTCTGGAAACACCATATATTTT. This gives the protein CTSSQEGYSGNTIYF.

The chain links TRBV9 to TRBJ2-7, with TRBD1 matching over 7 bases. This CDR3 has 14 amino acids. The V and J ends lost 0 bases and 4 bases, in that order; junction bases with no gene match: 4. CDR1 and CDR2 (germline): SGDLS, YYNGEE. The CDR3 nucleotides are TGTGCCAGCAGCGTAGGGGACAGAATGTACGAGCAGTACTTC. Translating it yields CASSVGDRMYEQYF.

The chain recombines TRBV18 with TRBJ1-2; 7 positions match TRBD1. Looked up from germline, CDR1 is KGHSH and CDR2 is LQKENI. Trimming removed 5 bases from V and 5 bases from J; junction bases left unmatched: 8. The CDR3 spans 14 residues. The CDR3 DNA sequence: TGTGCCAGCTCAGCACGACAGGGTAGTTATGGCTACACCTTC. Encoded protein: CASSARQGSYGYTF.

The CDR3 loop is CAPGNHGNTEAFF. CDR3 nucleotide sequence: TGTGCCCCGGGGAACCATGGGAACACTGAAGCTTTCTTT. The V gene is TRBV5-4, the J gene TRBJ1-1; no clear D gene. The V and J ends lost 10 bases and 1 base respectively, with 14 bases between them. The CDR3 is 13 residues long. Germline values: CDR1 SGHNT, CDR2 YYREEE (reference sequence). Full variable domain (missing parts from reference TRBV5-4 and TRBJ1-1): ETGVTQSPTHLIKTRGQQVTLRCSSQSGHNTVSWYQQALGQGPQFIFQYYREEENGRGNFPPRFSGLQFPNYSSELNVNALELDDSALYLCAPGNHGNTEAFFGQGTRLTVV.

CDR3 protein: CASPMTEIEAFF. The CDR3 DNA sequence: TGCGCCAGCCCTATGACCGAAATAGAAGCTTTCTTT. This chain joins TRBV10-1 and TRBJ1-1; D gene ambiguous. The V gene lost 8 bases and the J gene lost 8 bases, with 15 bases spanning the gap. Germline V gives CDR1 WNHNN, CDR2 SYGVQD (reference sequence). The CDR3 has 12 amino acids.

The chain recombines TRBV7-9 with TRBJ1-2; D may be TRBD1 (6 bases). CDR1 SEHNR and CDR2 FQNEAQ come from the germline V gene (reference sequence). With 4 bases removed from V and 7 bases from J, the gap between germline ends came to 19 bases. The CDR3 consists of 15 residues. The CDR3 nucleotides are TGTGCCAGCAGCTCCGGGTACCCGTCAGGGGCTGGCTACACCTTC. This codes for CASSSGYPSGAGYTF.

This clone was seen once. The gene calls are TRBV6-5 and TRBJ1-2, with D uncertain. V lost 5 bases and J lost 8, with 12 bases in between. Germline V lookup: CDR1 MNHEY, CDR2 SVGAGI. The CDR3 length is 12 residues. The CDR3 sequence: CASSKPEEGYTF. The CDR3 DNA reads TGTGCCAGCAGTAAACCCGAGGAAGGCTACACCTTC.

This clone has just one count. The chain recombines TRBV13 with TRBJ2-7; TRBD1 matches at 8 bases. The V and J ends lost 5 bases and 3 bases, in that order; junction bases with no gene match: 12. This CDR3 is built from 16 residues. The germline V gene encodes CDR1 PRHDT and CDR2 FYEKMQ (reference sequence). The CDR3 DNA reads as TGTGCCAGCAGCCCCTCCCCGGACAGGGCCCACTACGAGCAGTACTTC. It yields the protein CASSPSPDRAHYEQYF.

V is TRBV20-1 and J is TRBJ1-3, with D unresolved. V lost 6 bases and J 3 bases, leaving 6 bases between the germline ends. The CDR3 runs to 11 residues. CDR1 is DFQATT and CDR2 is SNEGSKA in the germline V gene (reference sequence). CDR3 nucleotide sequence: TGCAGTGCCGGTCTTGGAAACACCATATATTTT. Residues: CSAGLGNTIYF.